Presented here are 5 T cell receptor beta chains from one specimen sequenced in a study of post-analysis software for immune sequencing data. Study-wide results and caveats: A handful of TRBV segments were significantly more frequent in patients than in controls. TRBV5-6, TRBV5-1 and TRBV20-1 were among these segments.

Prepared TCR beta cDNA libraries contained unique molecular identifiers. TCRdb reprocessed the PCR reads via MiXCR and lists one record per CDR3 protein. Counted here are approximately 460,000 distinct CDR3 sequences, approximately 46% occurring once; the ten biggest clones make up about 12%. No cognate antigen is known for these TCRs. The sample taken for sequencing was blood. Receptor source: a girl aged 5-17 years with multiple sclerosis.

This sequence joins TRBV10-3 and TRBJ2-6; possibly TRBD1 for D (6 bases). CDR1 ENHRY and CDR2 SYGVKD come from the germline V gene. The ends were cut back, 2 bases at V and 0 bases at J, with 23 bases in the middle. The CDR3 is made up of 21 amino acids. CDR3 sequence: CAISELLTGKTSYSGANVLTF. CDR3 bases: TGTGCCATCAGTGAGCTTTTAACAGGGAAGACCTCCTACTCTGGGGCCAACGTCCTGACTTTC.

The chain employs TRBV20-1 and TRBJ2-6, with TRBD2 matching 14 bases. Germline lookup yields CDR1 DFQATT and CDR2 SNEGSKA (reference sequence). The junction had 14 bases not matched to a gene; V was cut back by 5 bases and J by 2 bases. This CDR3 is 20 amino acids long. CDR3 region: CSAQYISGLAGVPGANVLTF. The CDR3 DNA follows: TGCAGTGCTCAGTATATATCGGGACTAGCGGGAGTACCTGGGGCCAACGTCCTGACTTTC.

This chain joins TRBV7-9 and TRBJ2-6, with 8 bases aligning to TRBD1. The V gene end was trimmed by 6 bases and the J gene end by 1 base; junction bases not matched to a gene: 8. The CDR3 is 17 residues long. Germline loops: CDR1 SEHNR, CDR2 FQNEAQ (reference sequence). CDR3 residues: CASSQGQARSGANVLTF. CDR3 DNA: TGTGCCAGCAGTCAGGGACAGGCTCGATCTGGGGCCAACGTCCTGACTTTC.

The rearrangement uses TRBV5-1 and TRBJ2-7, with D maybe TRBD2 (5 bases). This CDR3 spans 16 amino acids. Per germline, CDR1 SGHRS and CDR2 YFSETQ. Trimming took 0 bases from V and 3 from J, leaving 16 bases between them. The CDR3, as DNA: TGCGCCAGCAGCTTGGAGAGGACGGGATTCTTCTACGAGCAGTACTTC. Translation: CASSLERTGFFYEQYF.

This clonotype was counted a few times. V and J are TRBV24-1 and TRBJ2-5; 7 positions match TRBD2. Per the germline V gene, CDR1 is KGHDR and CDR2 is SFDVKD. The V and J ends lost 4 bases and 5 bases, in that order; junction bases with no gene match: 15. The CDR3 contains 17 residues. The CDR3 loop is CATSEPPLGGRKETQYF. DNA for the CDR3: TGTGCCACCAGTGAGCCTCCCCTAGGCGGGAGAAAGGAGACCCAGTACTTC.